The T cell receptor (beta chain) under discussion was sequenced for a study of lymphopenia after photon versus proton radiotherapy. Libraries were prepared by immunoSEQ multiplex PCR; TCRdb keeps only in-frame clonotypes and omits some of them. Of fewer than 45,000 clones listed, around 84% are singletons. V was clipped by 4 bases and J by 7 bases, with 14 bases between them. The germline CDR1 and CDR2 sequences are SQVTM and ANQGSEA. The CDR3 has 13 residues. The sequence derives from a woman between 65 and 79 years old with pancreatic cancer. Some clones in this sample may be carry-over from other donors' samples. The rearrangement joins TRBV29-1 to TRBJ1-5; D gene uncertain. Sample: peripheral blood, taken from a patient treated with proton-based radiotherapy. CDR3 sequence reads: CSVVDTDGQPQHF. The DNA for the CDR3 is TGCAGCGTTGTCGACACGGACGGGCAGCCCCAGCATTTT.